The clone carrying this T cell receptor (beta chain) was picked up one time. This sample was included in a study of OX40 agonist ivuxolimab in advanced cancers. Here immunoSEQ multiplex PCR was the method, and the copy in TCRdb shows in-frame clones only, minus some. This sample has 71,000 or so clones, with 93% found just once. Germline-derived CDR1 and CDR2 are LGHNT and FRNRAP. V was clipped by 2 bases and J by 4 bases, with 21 bases between them. CDR3 size: 18 residues. The genes are TRBV12-5 and TRBJ1-3, with D maybe TRBD1 (5 bases). Source: CD4+ or CD8+ T cells sorted from blood, taken in a trial of the OX40 agonist ivuxolimab. The origin of this receptor is an adult with an advanced solid tumor such as melanoma, head and neck, liver or kidney cancer. CDR3 in DNA: TGTGCTAGTGGTTTGCCCCCGGGACCGCTTTTAACGGGAAACACCATATATTTT. Its translation is CASGLPPGPLLTGNTIYF.